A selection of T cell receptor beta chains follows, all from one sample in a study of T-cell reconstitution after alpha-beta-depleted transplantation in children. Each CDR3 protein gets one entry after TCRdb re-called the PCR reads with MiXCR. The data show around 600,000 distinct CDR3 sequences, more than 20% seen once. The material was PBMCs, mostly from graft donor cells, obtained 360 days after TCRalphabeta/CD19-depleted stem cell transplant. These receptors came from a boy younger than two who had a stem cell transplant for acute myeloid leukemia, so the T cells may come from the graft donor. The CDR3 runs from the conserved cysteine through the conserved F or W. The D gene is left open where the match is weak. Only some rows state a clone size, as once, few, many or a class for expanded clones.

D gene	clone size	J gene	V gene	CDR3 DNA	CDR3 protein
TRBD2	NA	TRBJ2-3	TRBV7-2	TGTGCCAGCAGCTTAGTGGCGGGGGGGCGAGCAGATACGCAGTATTTT	CASSLVAGGRADTQYF
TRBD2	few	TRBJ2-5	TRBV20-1	TGCAGTGCTAGATCCCTAGCGGGGGGTAGGGAGACCCAGTACTTC	CSARSLAGGRETQYF
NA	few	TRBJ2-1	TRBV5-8	TGTGCCAGCAGCATTGGGGCTAAGAGTGGGGGGCGTGAGCAGTTCTTC	CASSIGAKSGGREQFF
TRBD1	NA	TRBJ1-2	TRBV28	TGTGCCAGCCCCGTTCCGGGACAGCGAAACTCGCTAACCTATGGCTACACCTTC	CASPVPGQRNSLTYGYTF
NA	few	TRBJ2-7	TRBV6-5	TGTGCCAGCAGTTACTACCCCCAGGGCTACGAGCAGTACTTC	CASSYYPQGYEQYF
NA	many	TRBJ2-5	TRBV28	TGTGCCAGCCTCAGCCAGGGAGCACGGGAGACCCAGTACTTC	CASLSQGARETQYF
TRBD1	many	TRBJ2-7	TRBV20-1	TGCAGTGCCCGTCGACTAGGACAGGGCTCCTACGAGCAGTACTTC	CSARRLGQGSYEQYF
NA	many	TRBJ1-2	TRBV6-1	TGTGCCAGCACCCAAAGTTATGGGAGGAATGGCTACACCTTC	CASTQSYGRNGYTF
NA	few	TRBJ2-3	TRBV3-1	TGTGCCAGCAGCCCGGATCCAGATACGCAGTATTTT	CASSPDPDTQYF
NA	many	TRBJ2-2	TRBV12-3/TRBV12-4	TGTGCCAGCATCACGGGACTCCCGGGTACCGGGGAGCTGTTTTTT	CASITGLPGTGELFF
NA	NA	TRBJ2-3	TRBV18	TGTGCCAGCTCACCAAAGTCAGCCTCACCCACAGATACGCAGTATTTT	CASSPKSASPTDTQYF
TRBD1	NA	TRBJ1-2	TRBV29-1	TGCAGCGTGGACAGGGTAAAGGATGGCTACACCTTC	CSVDRVKDGYTF
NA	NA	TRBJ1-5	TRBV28	TGTGCCAGCACCCAACCCGTCGGGGCTAAGGGGCAGCCCCAGCATTTT	CASTQPVGAKGQPQHF
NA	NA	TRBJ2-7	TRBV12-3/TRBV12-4	TGTGCCAGCAGTTTCTTGTCCAGGTTTGAGCAGTACTTC	CASSFLSRFEQYF
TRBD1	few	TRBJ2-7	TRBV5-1	TGCGCCAGCAGCCTAGGACAGGACTCCTACGAGCAGTACTTC	CASSLGQDSYEQYF
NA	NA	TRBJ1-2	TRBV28	TGTGCCAGCAGTTTAGCGCATCCAGAGAACTATGGCTACACCTTC	CASSLAHPENYGYTF
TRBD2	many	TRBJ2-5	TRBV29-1	TGCAGCGTTGATAGCGCGGGGGGCTGGTACCAAGAGACCCAGTACTTC	CSVDSAGGWYQETQYF
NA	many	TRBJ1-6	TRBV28	TGTGCCAGCAGTTTACCCTACCAACAGGTAGGATGGGATAATTCACCCCTCCACTTT	CASSLPYQQVGWDNSPLHF
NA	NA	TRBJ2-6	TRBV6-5	TGTGCCAGCAGTTACTCAGGGGACGGGGCCAACGTCCTGACTTTC	CASSYSGDGANVLTF
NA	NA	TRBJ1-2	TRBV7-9	TGTGCCAGCAGCAAGAGGAGCGGGGGTTATAGCTATGGCTACACCTTC	CASSKRSGGYSYGYTF
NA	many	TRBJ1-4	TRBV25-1	TGTGCCAGCAGTAGGTGGGGTTGTGAAAAACTGTTTTTT	CASSRWGCEKLFF
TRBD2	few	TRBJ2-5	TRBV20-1	TGCAGTGCTAGAGGTTCTAGCGGGGGACGGGAGACCCAGTACTTC	CSARGSSGGRETQYF
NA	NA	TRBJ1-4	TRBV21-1	TGTGCCAGCGAGGGGCAGAGGCCGGCAACTAATGAAAAACTGTTTTTT	CASEGQRPATNEKLFF
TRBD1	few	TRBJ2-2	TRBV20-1	TGCAGTGCTAGCGGGTTCAGGGGGCGAACCGGGGAGCTGTTTTTT	CSASGFRGRTGELFF
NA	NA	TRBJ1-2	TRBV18	TGCGCCAGCAGTCCGGGACAAAGGAACTATGGCTACACCTTC	CASSPGQRNYGYTF
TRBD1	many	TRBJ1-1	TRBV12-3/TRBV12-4	TGTGCCTCCAACAGGGGGGACACTGAAGCTTTCTTT	CASNRGDTEAFF
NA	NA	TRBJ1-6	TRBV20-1	TGCAGTGCTAGAGCCCGAAGCGGCTCCTATAATTCACCCCTCCACTTT	CSARARSGSYNSPLHF
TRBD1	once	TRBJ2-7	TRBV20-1	TGCAGTGCCCAGCTAGGGCAGGGGGACGAGCAGTACTTC	CSAQLGQGDEQYF
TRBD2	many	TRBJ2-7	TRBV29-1	TGCAGCGTTGGAATTTACGGGGGGACTAGCGGGGCAGAGCAGTACTTC	CSVGIYGGTSGAEQYF